The T cell receptor (beta chain) described here comes from a study of vaccination and CD4 T cells after COVID-19. In regard to this clonotype: Its matching antigen is unknown.

An Oncomine TCR Beta short-read assay was used to sequence the DNA from cultured CD4+ T cells. Cultured CD4+ T cells were the source of extracted genomic DNA. From the PCR reads, TCRdb called clonotypes with MiXCR, one entry per CDR3 protein. Found here are 6,500 to 8,500 distinct CDR3 sequences, roughly 70% of them singletons; the top ten hold around 14%. Documented treatment: roughly nine-day PBMC culture with coronavirus spike peptide pools or control peptides (ViraFEST assay). Antigen-specific T cells were expanded with peptide pools by ViraFEST, and TCRs were then sequenced. This TCR came from a human donor who had recovered from COVID-19. Sequences were obtained from CD4+ T cells from blood, cultured in vitro.

CDR3 nucleotide sequence: TGTGCCAGCACCCGCCTCCAGGGAATTAATTCACCCCTCCACTTT. Protein product: CASTRLQGINSPLHF. This sequence joins TRBV12-3 or TRBV12-4 and TRBJ1-6; D possibly corresponds to TRBD1 (5 bases). The CDR3 loop spans 15 amino acids. Trimming pared 7 bases from V and 6 bases from J, leaving 16 bases between.